This passage covers 9 T cell receptor beta chains from one sample sequenced in a study of cytomegalovirus exposure and HLA in healthy donors. 60 Vbeta and 13 Jbeta primers were used in PCR. TCRdb's copy holds only in-frame clones and misses some; the assay was immunoSEQ multiplex PCR. The sample shows about 77,000 clones, roughly four fifths of them seen only once. Input material: PBMCs. Source of these receptors: a man aged 40-49 years in good health and CMV-seronegative.

The rearrangement uses TRBV10-3 and TRBJ2-7, with 7 bases lining up with TRBD2. Trimming at V came to 1 base and at J to 1 base, leaving 7 bases not matched to a gene. The CDR3 has 16 residues. Germline V CDR1 and CDR2: ENHRY, SYGVKD. The chain's CDR3 is CAISEYLAARSYEQYF. For the CDR3, the DNA is TGTGCCATCAGTGAGTATCTAGCGGCAAGATCCTACGAGCAGTACTTC.

The rearrangement joins TRBV5-6 to TRBJ2-3, with 10 bases lining up with TRBD1. V lost 4 bases to trimming and J lost 2 bases; unmatched junction nucleotides: 1. This CDR3 has 14 residues. Germline loops: CDR1 SGHDT, CDR2 YYEEEE. The CDR3 nucleotides are TGTGCCAGCAGCAGACAGGGGGCCACAGATACGCAGTATTTT. This translates into CASSRQGATDTQYF.

The CDR3 sequence: CASRGNANTEAFF. In DNA, the CDR3 is TGCGCCAGCCGGGGGAATGCGAACACTGAAGCTTTCTTT. The chain employs TRBV10-1 and TRBJ1-1, with a weak D call TRBD1 (5 bases). CDR3 length equals 13 residues. The germline CDR1 and CDR2 sequences are WNHNN and SYGVQD (reference sequence). V was shortened by 8 bases and J by 1 base, with 11 bases between the two germline ends.

The genes are TRBV29-1 and TRBJ2-5, with TRBD1 identical over 7 bases. The J call may be mistaken, given a closer DNA end match to TRBJ2-7. The germline CDR1 and CDR2 sequences are SQVTM and ANQGSEA. The CDR3 consists of 12 residues. CDR3 in amino acids: CSVAGTAYEQYF. The CDR3 DNA follows: TGCAGCGTCGCCGGGACAGCCTACGAGCAGTACTTC.

The chain couples TRBV30 to TRBJ1-2, with D perhaps matching TRBD1 (6 bases). Trimming shortened V by 1 base and J by 2 bases, and 17 bases separated the two germline ends. Germline V gene sequence: CDR1 GTSNPN, CDR2 SVGIG (reference sequence). This CDR3 region has 16 residues. CDR3 nucleotide sequence: TGTGCCTGGAGTGGTTCGGGGCGGGGGGCAAACTATGGCTACACCTTC. This translates into CAWSGSGRGANYGYTF.

The J gene is TRBJ2-5, the V gene TRBV19; 10 bases match TRBD2. The CDR3 runs to 16 residues. Unmatched junction bases numbered 9, after V lost 5 bases and J lost 3 bases. Germline V lookup: CDR1 LNHDA, CDR2 SQIVND (reference sequence). CDR3 protein: CASSDLRTSGKETQYF. In nucleotides, the CDR3 is TGTGCCAGTAGTGATTTAAGGACTAGCGGCAAAGAGACCCAGTACTTC.

The chain employs TRBV28 and TRBJ1-3; no firm D call. The germline V gene has CDR1 MDHEN and CDR2 SYDVKM. This CDR3 spans 15 amino acids. V was cut by 7 bases and J by 0 bases, with 13 bases left in between. The CDR3 bases are TGTGCCAGCATCAATCGGGGTCTCTCTGGAAACACCATATATTTT. This sequence encodes CASINRGLSGNTIYF.

As regards this clone: A junction end diverges from the germline sequence, so it may reflect a read error. The CDR3 coding sequence is TGCGCCAGCAGCCAAAAGGGGGAGCGGTACTTC. It translates to CASSQKGERYF. The V call is TRBV4-1, the J call TRBJ2-7, with D possibly matching TRBD1 (6 bases). Germline V gives CDR1 MGHRA, CDR2 YSYEKL. The CDR3 is 11 amino acids.

This chain links TRBV5-1 with TRBJ2-5; TRBD2 might be the D (6 bases). The CDR3 extends over 14 amino acids. The germline V and J ends were trimmed by 4 bases and 5 bases, with 15 bases remaining between them. Germline loops: CDR1 SGHRS, CDR2 YFSETQ. In DNA, the CDR3 is TGCGCCAGCAGCATCACTGCCGCGGGGGAGACCCAGTACTTC. Translating it yields CASSITAAGETQYF.